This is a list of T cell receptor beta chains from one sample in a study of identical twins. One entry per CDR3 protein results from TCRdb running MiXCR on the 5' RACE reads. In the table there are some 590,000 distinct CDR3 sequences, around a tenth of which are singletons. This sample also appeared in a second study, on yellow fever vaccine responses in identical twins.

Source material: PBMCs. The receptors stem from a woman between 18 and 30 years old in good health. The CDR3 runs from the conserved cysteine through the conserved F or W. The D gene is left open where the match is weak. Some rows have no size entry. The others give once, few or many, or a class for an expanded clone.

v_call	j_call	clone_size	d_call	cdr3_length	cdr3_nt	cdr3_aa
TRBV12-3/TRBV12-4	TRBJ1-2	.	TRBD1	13	TGTGCCAACCAAAACGACAGGGTTGGCGGCTACACCTTC	CANQNDRVGGYTF
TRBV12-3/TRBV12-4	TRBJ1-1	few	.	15	TGTGCCAGCAGTTTTTTGGGGACACTGAACACTGAAGCTTTCTTT	CASSFLGTLNTEAFF
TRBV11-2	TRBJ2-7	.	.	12	TGTGCCGGCGGGACTCTCAAGGGAGAGCAGTACTTC	CAGGTLKGEQYF
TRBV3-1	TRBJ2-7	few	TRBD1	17	TGTGCCAGCAGCCAAGATCGGGGGACAGGGGACGGCTACGAGCAGTACTTC	CASSQDRGTGDGYEQYF
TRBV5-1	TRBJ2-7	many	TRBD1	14	TGCGCCAGCAGCTTGGGACAGGGGCAGTACGAGCAGTACTTC	CASSLGQGQYEQYF
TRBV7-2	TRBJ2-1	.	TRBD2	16	TGTGCCAGCAGCTTTCTACTAGCGGGAGTCTACAATGAGCAGTTCTTC	CASSFLLAGVYNEQFF
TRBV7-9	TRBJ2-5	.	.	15	TGTGCCAGCAGCTTAGGCCAGGGGCCGATGGAGACCCAGTACTTC	CASSLGQGPMETQYF
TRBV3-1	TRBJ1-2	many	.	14	TGTGCCAGCAGACCTTACCCGACAGGCTTGGGCTACACCTTC	CASRPYPTGLGYTF
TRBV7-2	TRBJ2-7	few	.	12	TGTGCCAGCAGCTTACCCTCCGTCGAGCAGTACTTC	CASSLPSVEQYF
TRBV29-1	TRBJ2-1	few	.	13	TGCAGCGTTGCTGGGAGCTCCTACAATGAGCAGTTCTTC	CSVAGSSYNEQFF
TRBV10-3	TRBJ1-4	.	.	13	TGTGCCATCAGTGGCGGGCCTAGTGAAAAACTGTTTTTT	CAISGGPSEKLFF
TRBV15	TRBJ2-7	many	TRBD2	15	TGTGCCACCCCCTCACGAGCGGGAGACCTCTACGAGCAGTACTTC	CATPSRAGDLYEQYF
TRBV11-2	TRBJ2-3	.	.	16	TGTGCCAGCAGCTTAGGAGGGGCCAGCGCGGGAGATACGCAGTATTTT	CASSLGGASAGDTQYF
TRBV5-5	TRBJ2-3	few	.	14	TGTGCCAGCAGCTTAGTCTCTCTGACAGATACGCAGTATTTT	CASSLVSLTDTQYF
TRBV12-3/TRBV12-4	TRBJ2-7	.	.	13	TGTGCCAGCAGTTTAGTTTTGGGTGACGAGCAGTACTTC	CASSLVLGDEQYF
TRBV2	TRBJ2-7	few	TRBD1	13	TGTGCCAGCGCAACGACAGGGCTCTACGAGCAGTACTTC	CASATTGLYEQYF
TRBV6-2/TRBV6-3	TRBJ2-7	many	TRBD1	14	TGTGCCAGCAGTTCGGACAGGGGGAGGTACGAGCAGTACTTC	CASSSDRGRYEQYF
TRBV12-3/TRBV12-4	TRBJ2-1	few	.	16	TGTGCCAGCAGGGGGGTAGCGGTCAGCTCCTACAATGAGCAGTTCTTC	CASRGVAVSSYNEQFF
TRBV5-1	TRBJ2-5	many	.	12	TGTGCCAGCAGCTTAGAGGGGGAGACCCAGTACTTC	CASSLEGETQYF
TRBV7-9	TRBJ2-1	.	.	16	TGTGCCAGCAGCTTAGTTTCGGGGGTTCTCAACAATGAGCAGTTCTTC	CASSLVSGVLNNEQFF
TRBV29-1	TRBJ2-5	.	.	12	TGCAGCGTGACGGAATTCCAAGAGACCCAGTACTTC	CSVTEFQETQYF
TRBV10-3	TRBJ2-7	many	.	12	TGTGCCATCAGTGTGGGCAAGGGCGAGCAGTACTTC	CAISVGKGEQYF
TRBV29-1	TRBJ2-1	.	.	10	TGCAGCGTTGAAAGGTATGAGCAGTTCTTC	CSVERYEQFF
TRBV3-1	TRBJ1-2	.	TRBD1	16	TGTGCCAGCAGCCAACGGGACAGGGAGGATATCTATGGCTACACCTTC	CASSQRDREDIYGYTF
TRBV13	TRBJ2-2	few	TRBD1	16	TGTGCCAGCAGCGACGGGACAGCCGTGGGGACCGGGGAGCTGTTTTTT	CASSDGTAVGTGELFF
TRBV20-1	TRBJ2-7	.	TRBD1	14	TGCAGTGCCACGGGACAGGGGGCGTTCTACGAGCAGTACTTC	CSATGQGAFYEQYF
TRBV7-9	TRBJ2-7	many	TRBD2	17	TGTGCCAGCAGCTCACCGAAACTAGCGCCGATGGAGGACGAGCAGTACTTC	CASSSPKLAPMEDEQYF
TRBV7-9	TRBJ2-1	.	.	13	TGTGCCAGCAGCCAAGTGGGGAAGAATGAGCAGTTCTTC	CASSQVGKNEQFF
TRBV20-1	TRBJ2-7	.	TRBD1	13	TGCAGTGCACCTACAGGGGTGTTCTACGAGCAGTACTTC	CSAPTGVFYEQYF
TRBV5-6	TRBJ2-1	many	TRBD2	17	TGTGCCAGCAGCCTAATCCGGGGGGGCAGCTCCTTGAATGAGCAGTTCTTC	CASSLIRGGSSLNEQFF
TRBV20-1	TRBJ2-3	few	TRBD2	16	TGCAGTGCCGCCCTAGCGGGGGCCCCCCCCTGGGATACGCAGTATTTT	CSAALAGAPPWDTQYF
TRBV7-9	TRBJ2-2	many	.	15	TGTGCCAGCAGCTTAGGGGACATATCATCCGGGGAGCTGTTTTTT	CASSLGDISSGELFF
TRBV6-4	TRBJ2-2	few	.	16	TGTGCCAGCAGTGACTCGTCGGGGGATAAGGGCGGGGAGCTGTTTTTT	CASSDSSGDKGGELFF
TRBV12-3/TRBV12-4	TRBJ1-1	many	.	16	TGTGCCAGCAATGCCGGGACTCGATTGTTGGACACTGAAGCTTTCTTT	CASNAGTRLLDTEAFF
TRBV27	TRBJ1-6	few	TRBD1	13	TGTGCCAGCAGTTTCGACAGGGATTCACCCCTCCACTTT	CASSFDRDSPLHF
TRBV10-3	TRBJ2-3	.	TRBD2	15	TGTGCCATCACTTCCGGACTAGCGGGAGCTGATACGCAGTATTTT	CAITSGLAGADTQYF
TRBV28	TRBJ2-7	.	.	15	TGTGCCAGCAGTCTCCCGGGGACAACCTCCTACGAGCAGTACTTC	CASSLPGTTSYEQYF
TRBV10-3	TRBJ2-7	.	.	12	TGTGCCACTCTGCTCCCCACCTACGAGCAGTACTTC	CATLLPTYEQYF
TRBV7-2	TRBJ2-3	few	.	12	TGTGCCAGCAGCTTACAACTAGCCGGGCAGTATTTT	CASSLQLAGQYF
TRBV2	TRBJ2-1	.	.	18	TGTGCCAGCTGTACCTTATTCGGGGACGTAAGCTCCTACAATGAGCAGTTCTTC	CASCTLFGDVSSYNEQFF
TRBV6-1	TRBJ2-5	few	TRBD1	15	TGTGCCAGCAGTACCGTAGGGGACAGGGGAGAGACCCAGTACTTC	CASSTVGDRGETQYF
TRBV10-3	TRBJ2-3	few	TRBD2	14	TGTGCCATAAGACTAGCGGGGGGCACAGATACGCAGTATTTT	CAIRLAGGTDTQYF
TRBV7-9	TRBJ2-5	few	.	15	TGTGCCAGCAGCTTTGGCCAGACTGACCAAGAGACCCAGTACTTC	CASSFGQTDQETQYF
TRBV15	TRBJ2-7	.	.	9	TGTGCCCCATTAGCAGAGCAGTACTTC	CAPLAEQYF
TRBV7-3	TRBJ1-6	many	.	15	TGTGCCAGCAGCTCACGACAGCATAATAATTCACCCCTCCACTTT	CASSSRQHNNSPLHF
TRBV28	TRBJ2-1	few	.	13	TGTGCCAGCAGTACCAGCCCCTTCGATGAGCAGTTCTTC	CASSTSPFDEQFF
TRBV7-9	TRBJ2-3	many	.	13	TGTGCCAGCACCAAAACATCAGCCGATACGCAGTATTTT	CASTKTSADTQYF
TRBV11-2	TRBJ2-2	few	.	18	TGTGCCAGCAGCATTACCAGGTTTTGGCGGGAGAACACCGGGGAGCTGTTTTTT	CASSITRFWRENTGELFF
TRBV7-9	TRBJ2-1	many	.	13	TGTGCCAGCAGCCTCAGGGACAATGGTGAGCAGTTCTTC	CASSLRDNGEQFF
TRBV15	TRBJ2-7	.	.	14	TGTGCCACCAGCAGAGATGGCTCAGGGCACGAGCAGTACTTC	CATSRDGSGHEQYF
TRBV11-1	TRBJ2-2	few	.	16	TGTGCCAGCAGCCCCAGAGGGGGTATCGACACCGGGGAGCTGTTTTTT	CASSPRGGIDTGELFF
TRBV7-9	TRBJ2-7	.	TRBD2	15	TGTGCCAGCAGCGTAAATAGCGGGGGACCCTACGAGCAGTACTTC	CASSVNSGGPYEQYF
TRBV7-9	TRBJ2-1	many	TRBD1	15	TGTGCCAGCACCCAGACAGGGGTGAACTACAATGAGCAGTTCTTC	CASTQTGVNYNEQFF